This T cell receptor (beta chain) stems from a study of T cells in Graves' hyperthyroidism and ophthalmopathy. Subjects aged 18 to 65 presented with newly diagnosed hyperthyroidism of less than 2 months' duration. This clonotype was seen ten or more times. The source material, RNA transcripts, was used to amplify TCR beta CDR3 regions. TCR CDR3 regions were first amplified by RT-PCR with HTBI primers. MiXCR, applied by TCRdb to the multiplex PCR reads, yields one record per CDR3 protein. The table shows just under 750,000 distinct CDR3 sequences, with about 35% occurring only once. CDR1 SQVTM and CDR2 ANQGSEA come from the germline V gene. Trimming took 2 bases from V and 11 from J, leaving 15 bases between them. The CDR3 loop spans 12 amino acids.

Sequencing was done on a sample of blood. The chain combines TRBV29-1 with TRBJ1-1; no reliable D call. This receptor was identified in a middle-aged woman with Graves' hyperthyroidism. CDR3 residues: CSVELASPNAFF. The CDR3 DNA reads TGCAGCGTTGAATTAGCCTCGCCAAATGCTTTCTTT.